A selection of T cell receptor beta chains follows, all from one sample in a study of regulatory T cells in long-lasting Graves disease. Each CDR3 protein gets one entry after TCRdb re-called the multiplex PCR reads with MiXCR. This sample has over 400,000 distinct CDR3 sequences, with roughly 15% found just once. The sample was also linked to a second study, of T cells in Graves' hyperthyroidism and ophthalmopathy.

Source: peripheral blood mononuclear cells (PBMCs), taken at new diagnosis, from a patient treated with antithyroid drugs. The receptors were sampled from a woman between 50 and 59 years old with Graves disease. Both conserved end residues are part of each CDR3. The D gene is left open where the match is weak. The size of a clone is reported for some rows only, either as once, few or many, or as a class for expanded clones.

D,size,J,V,CDR3,DNA
-,many,TRBJ2-1,TRBV12-3/TRBV12-4,CASSLGAEGRREFF,TGTGCCAGCAGTTTAGGTGCCGAAGGGAGGCGAGAGTTCTTC
-,-,TRBJ1-3,TRBV10-3,CAIRGYQQGSGNTIYF,TGTGCCATCAGGGGATACCAACAGGGTTCTGGAAACACCATATATTTT
TRBD2,-,TRBJ2-7,TRBV5-1,CASSLVVAGDYEQYF,TGCGCCAGCAGCTTGGTAGTAGCGGGGGACTACGAGCAGTACTTC
TRBD2,many,TRBJ2-2,TRBV27,CASTLLAAVTGELFF,TGTGCCAGCACCCTACTAGCGGCGGTTACCGGGGAGCTGTTTTTT
-,many,TRBJ2-7,TRBV5-1,CASSYEAFSEQYF,TGCGCCAGCAGTTATGAGGCCTTTTCCGAGCAGTACTTC
-,many,TRBJ2-4,TRBV7-8,CASSLQLHPGYSAKNIQYF,TGTGCCAGCAGCTTACAGCTTCACCCAGGGTACTCAGCCAAAAACATTCAGTACTTC
-,many,TRBJ2-2,TRBV7-3,CASSPRGGTGELFF,TGTGCCAGCAGCCCCCGGGGAGGTACCGGGGAGCTGTTTTTT
-,many,TRBJ2-5,TRBV28,CASSSPTGQETQYF,TGTGCCAGCAGTTCCCCGACAGGACAAGAGACCCAGTACTTC
-,few,TRBJ1-2,TRBV5-4,CASSGVEDYGYTF,TGTGCCAGCAGCGGGGTTGAGGACTATGGCTACACCTTC
-,few,TRBJ2-2,TRBV7-2,CASSPWRSANTGELFF,TGTGCCAGCAGCCCATGGAGGAGCGCGAACACCGGGGAGCTGTTTTTT
TRBD2,many,TRBJ2-1,TRBV6-1,CASRRLADFDEQFF,TGTGCCAGTAGGAGACTAGCGGACTTCGATGAGCAGTTCTTC
-,many,TRBJ1-1,TRBV12-3/TRBV12-4,CASSLGYANTEAFF,TGTGCCAGCAGTTTAGGATACGCGAACACTGAAGCTTTCTTT
TRBD1,-,TRBJ2-7,TRBV5-4,CASSLVTGVNEQYF,TGTGCCAGCAGCTTGGTAACAGGGGTGAACGAGCAGTACTTC
-,many,TRBJ2-1,TRBV24-1,CATSDLHGYNEQFF,TGTGCCACCAGTGATTTGCACGGTTACAATGAGCAGTTCTTC
TRBD1,-,TRBJ2-5,TRBV28,CASTSAGDRALETQYF,TGTGCCAGCACCTCTGCCGGAGACAGGGCATTGGAGACCCAGTACTTC
-,few,TRBJ2-1,TRBV7-2,CASSLIFNEQFF,TGTGCCAGCAGCTTAATCTTCAATGAGCAGTTCTTC
TRBD2,many,TRBJ2-7,TRBV11-1,CASSKTSGIYEQYF,TGTGCCAGCAGCAAGACTAGCGGGATTTACGAGCAGTACTTC
-,-,TRBJ2-7,TRBV20-1,CSAPLRTSGWADEQYF,TGCAGTGCTCCTCTCCGGACGAGCGGGTGGGCCGACGAGCAGTACTTC
-,-,TRBJ2-7,TRBV5-1,CASSFGRRPEPAYGQYF,TGCGCCAGCAGCTTTGGTCGACGACCCGAGCCTGCGTACGGGCAGTACTTC
-,few,TRBJ2-5,TRBV7-6,CASSADDWAAQYF,TGTGCCAGCAGCGCGGACGACTGGGCGGCCCAGTACTTC
-,many,TRBJ1-2,TRBV5-1,CASKETVSDYGYTF,TGCGCCAGCAAGGAGACAGTGTCTGACTATGGCTACACCTTC
TRBD1,few,TRBJ1-1,TRBV19,CASRRNRDSDSFF,TGTGCCAGTAGGCGAAACCGGGACAGCGACTCTTTCTTT
-,many,TRBJ2-2,TRBV10-3,CAISETPGPARAPGELFF,TGTGCCATCAGTGAGACCCCGGGCCCAGCTCGGGCCCCCGGGGAGCTGTTTTTT
TRBD2,many,TRBJ2-3,TRBV19,CASRPTSGTADTQYF,TGTGCCAGTCGACCTACTAGCGGGACTGCAGATACGCAGTATTTT
-,-,TRBJ2-3,TRBV13,CASNLRGGTTDTQYF,TGTGCCAGCAACCTCCGGGGCGGGACCACAGATACGCAGTATTTT
TRBD1,few,TRBJ2-7,TRBV9,CASSVASGQGTYEQYF,TGTGCCAGCAGCGTAGCATCGGGACAGGGAACCTACGAGCAGTACTTC
TRBD2,many,TRBJ2-7,TRBV11-2,CASSLLTSGNWEQYF,TGTGCCAGCAGCTTGCTGACTAGCGGAAATTGGGAGCAGTACTTC
-,many,TRBJ1-5,TRBV30,CAWSLAGNQPQHF,TGTGCCTGGAGTCTGGCAGGGAATCAGCCCCAGCATTTT
TRBD2,many,TRBJ2-5,TRBV12-3/TRBV12-4,CASTQGAGVETQYF,TGTGCCAGCACCCAAGGCGCGGGAGTGGAGACCCAGTACTTC
-,few,TRBJ1-5,TRBV6-1,CASDFSGQPQHF,TGTGCCAGCGACTTTTCGGGTCAGCCCCAGCATTTT
-,few,TRBJ2-3,TRBV12-5,CASAPRMDTQYF,TGTGCTAGTGCCCCGCGGATGGATACGCAGTATTTT
TRBD2,many,TRBJ2-3,TRBV18,CASSPPGLAGNTDTQYF,TGTGCCAGCTCACCTCCTGGCCTAGCGGGGAACACAGATACGCAGTATTTT
-,-,TRBJ1-4,TRBV6-2/TRBV6-3,CASSSRPRPYNEKLFF,TGTGCCAGCAGTTCCCGGCCACGACCCTATAATGAAAAACTGTTTTTT